Following are 20 T cell receptor beta chains from one sample sequenced in a study of T-cell reconstitution after alpha-beta-depleted transplantation in children. A TCRbeta library incorporating unique molecular identifiers was prepared. TCRdb processed the PCR reads anew with MiXCR; each CDR3 protein has one entry. The table records more than 60,000 distinct CDR3 sequences, about 7.3% of them present only once. The sequences come from PBMCs from the stem cell graft donor, collected from the stem cell graft. The receptors originated from a human donor who donated a stem cell graft to a child with acute lymphoblastic leukemia.

This clonotype was seen repeatedly, ten times or more. The chain recombines TRBV3-1 with TRBJ1-5, with 8 nucleotides matching TRBD1. This CDR3 spans 16 amino acids. CDR1 is LGHDT and CDR2 is YNNKEL in the germline V gene (reference sequence). Trimming took 5 bases from V and 3 from J; bases not matched to a gene: 9. CDR3 region: CASSLTGTGYNQPQHF. The CDR3 DNA reads TGTGCCAGCAGCTTAACCGGGACAGGCTACAATCAGCCCCAGCATTTT.

This clonotype was detected ten times or more. The chain carries TRBV20-1 and TRBJ1-5; D not resolved. The V end lost 5 bases, the J end lost 6 bases, and 17 bases lay between the germline ends. From germline, CDR1 is DFQATT and CDR2 SNEGSKA (reference sequence). The CDR3 has 14 amino acids. Written as DNA, the CDR3 is TGCAGTGCTCCCCAGCGGGGAAATGGTCAGCCCCAGCATTTT. Translating it yields CSAPQRGNGQPQHF.

This clonotype was seen more than once but under ten times. The rearrangement uses TRBV20-1 and TRBJ2-5; D remains ambiguous. The CDR3 totals 12 residues. V was clipped by 3 bases and J by 5 bases, with 10 bases between them. Germline CDR1 DFQATT, CDR2 SNEGSKA (reference sequence). The CDR3 sequence is CSARIASETQYF. CDR3 nucleotide sequence: TGCAGTGCTAGGATAGCCTCGGAGACCCAGTACTTC.

The sample holds a few counts of this clonotype. The chain uses TRBV6-2 or TRBV6-3 and TRBJ1-2, with D hard to call. V shed 0 bases and J shed 6 bases, with 8 bases lying between them. This CDR3 is 13 amino acids long. CDR1 is MNHEY, CDR2 SVGEGT, per germline. CDR3 in DNA: TGTGCCAGCAGTTACTCGGCCGGGCATGGCTACACCTTC. This encodes CASSYSAGHGYTF.

This clonotype showed up many times. The chain is built from TRBV29-1 and TRBJ1-1; D perhaps matches TRBD1 (6 bases). V lost 7 bases to trimming and J lost 4 bases, with 16 bases between them. This CDR3 is 13 amino acids long. Germline CDR1 SQVTM, CDR2 ANQGSEA. In nucleotides, the CDR3 is TGCAGCGGCACGTACAGGGAAGGCACTGAAGCTTTCTTT. It codes for CSGTYREGTEAFF.

This clonotype came up many times. The chain is built from TRBV10-3 and TRBJ1-1; TRBD1 is a possible D gene (6 bases). V dropped 7 bases and J dropped 3 bases, with 12 bases sitting between them. The CDR3 covers 13 residues. Germline V lookup: CDR1 ENHRY, CDR2 SYGVKD. This chain's CDR3 is CAIKGGAYTEAFF. DNA for the CDR3: TGTGCCATCAAGGGGGGGGCGTACACTGAAGCTTTCTTT.

This clonotype was seen only a few times. The V and J genes are TRBV6-1 and TRBJ2-7; TRBD1 aligns across 12 bases. The CDR3 consists of 13 residues. Germline lookup yields CDR1 MNHNS and CDR2 SASEGT. Losses at the gene ends were 6 bases for V and 10 bases for J; bases not matched to a gene: 7. The CDR3 coding sequence is TGTGCCAGCAGCCCGGGACAGGGGGCGAGACAGTACTTC. It translates to CASSPGQGARQYF.

This clonotype was detected ten times or more. The junction departs from germline at one end; a sequencing error may be responsible. The chain has TRBV20-1 and TRBJ2-1, with D perhaps TRBD2 (5 bases). This CDR3 has 15 residues. CDR1 is DFQATT, CDR2 SNEGSKA, per germline (reference sequence). This CDR3 reads CSSRNFLGERNEQFF. The CDR3 DNA follows: TGCAGTTCTAGAAACTTTCTCGGGGAGAGGAATGAGCAGTTCTTC.

The sample holds many counts of this clonotype. The CDR3 sequence: CASSTTVAGHETQYF. CDR3 coding DNA: TGTGCCAGCAGCACCACAGTTGCAGGACATGAGACCCAGTACTTC. The chain employs TRBV6-2 or TRBV6-3 and TRBJ2-5; D might be TRBD1 (5 bases). The length of the CDR3 is 15 residues. With 6 bases removed from V and 5 bases from J, the gap between germline ends came to 19 bases. Per germline, CDR1 MNHEY and CDR2 SVGEGT.

This clonotype was counted ten times or more. The CDR3, as DNA: TGTGCCAGCAGTTTCTACGTCGCGAACACCGGGGAGCTGTTTTTT. Translating gives CASSFYVANTGELFF. This rearrangement joins TRBV27 to TRBJ2-2; no reliable D call. The V gene's germline CDR1 is MNHEY and CDR2 SMNVEV (reference sequence). The CDR3 loop spans 15 amino acids. V was pared by 3 bases and J by 0 bases, with 8 bases between.

This clonotype was counted ten times or more. The V and J genes are TRBV7-8 and TRBJ1-3; D unresolved. The CDR3 extends over 16 amino acids. Germline V lookup: CDR1 SGHVS, CDR2 FQNEAQ. V was shortened by 0 bases and J by 0 bases, with 9 bases between the two germline ends. CDR3 DNA sequence: TGTGCCAGCAGCTTAGCGCTGTACTCCTCTGGAAACACCATATATTTT. The encoded protein is CASSLALYSSGNTIYF.

This clonotype appeared many times. The chain uses TRBV12-3 or TRBV12-4 and TRBJ2-2; TRBD2 is a possible D gene (6 bases). V lost 7 bases and J lost 1, with 13 bases in between. This CDR3 has 15 amino acids. The CDR3 sequence is CASTLIGGNTGELFF. Written as DNA, the CDR3 is TGTGCCAGCACCTTGATCGGGGGGAACACCGGGGAGCTGTTTTTT.

Concerning this clonotype: A read error is possible here, since a much larger clone lies one base away. The chain couples TRBV6-1 to TRBJ1-2; 10 bases are a match to TRBD1. After removal of 6 bases from V and 8 bases from J, the junction contained 9 bases not matched to a gene. The CDR3 has 14 amino acids. Looked up from germline, CDR1 is MNHNS and CDR2 is SASEGT. In nucleotides, the CDR3 is TGTGCCAGCAGCACGGACAGGGGGGGGGGGGGCTACACCTTC. It specifies CASSTDRGGGGYTF.

This clonotype was seen at least ten times. The J gene is TRBJ2-7, the V gene TRBV29-1; D is possibly TRBD1 (5 bases). V dropped 4 bases and J dropped 5 bases, with 12 bases sitting between them. This CDR3 is built from 12 residues. Germline-derived CDR1 and CDR2 are SQVTM and ANQGSEA. CDR3 loop: CSVVGRGHEQYF. In DNA form, the CDR3 reads TGCAGCGTTGTTGGTAGGGGCCACGAGCAGTACTTC.

The J gene is TRBJ1-3, the V gene TRBV5-4; D may be TRBD1 (6 bases). Per germline, CDR1 SGHNT and CDR2 YYREEE (reference sequence). The V end was cut by 1 base, the J end by 6 bases, with 11 bases between. The CDR3 totals 14 residues. Here the CDR3 DNA reads TGTGCCAGCAGCTTGTCGGGGGGCGCAAACACCATATATTTT. Amino acids: CASSLSGGANTIYF.

This clonotype was observed at least ten times. V and J are TRBV20-1 and TRBJ1-3; weak D call: TRBD1 (5 bases). Germline CDR1 is DFQATT and CDR2 is SNEGSKA (reference sequence). The V end was cut by 1 base, the J end by 2 bases, with 15 bases between. The CDR3 has 16 amino acids. The DNA of the CDR3 is TGCAGTGCTAGAGGGGGCGTCGGTGGCGCTGGAAACACCATATATTTT. Translating it yields CSARGGVGGAGNTIYF.

This clonotype was observed at least ten times. The chain couples TRBV20-1 to TRBJ1-5; no clear D gene. The V gene's germline CDR1 is DFQATT and CDR2 SNEGSKA (reference sequence). This CDR3 contains 15 residues. V shed 0 bases and J shed 6 bases, with 15 bases lying between them. This CDR3 reads CSARDGRNLIQPQHF. The CDR3 nucleotides are TGCAGTGCTAGAGATGGGCGGAACCTGATTCAGCCCCAGCATTTT.

This sequence joins TRBV6-2 or TRBV6-3 and TRBJ1-2; 10 nucleotides line up with TRBD1. V trimming: 6 bases; J trimming: 6 bases; junction bases outside the gene matches: 16. From germline, CDR1 is MNHEY and CDR2 SVGEGT. The CDR3 contains 17 residues. The DNA of the CDR3 is TGTGCCAGCAGCTCGGCGAGTAGACAGGGGGCGATGGATGGCTACACCTTC. Amino acids: CASSSASRQGAMDGYTF.

This clonotype was counted at least ten times. The chain uses TRBV3-1 and TRBJ2-1; 12 nucleotides match TRBD2. Germline assignment: CDR1 LGHDT and CDR2 YNNKEL (reference sequence). V trimming: 3 bases; J trimming: 7 bases; junction bases outside the gene matches: 16. This CDR3 has 19 amino acids. This CDR3 is CASSHPGKTSGSSYNEQFF. DNA of the CDR3: TGTGCCAGCAGCCACCCTGGGAAGACTAGCGGGAGTAGTTATAATGAGCAGTTCTTC.

This clonotype came up a few times. This chain links TRBV2 with TRBJ2-3; D remains ambiguous. CDR3 length: 13 residues. The germline CDR1 and CDR2 sequences are SNHLY and FYNNEI. V lost 8 bases and J lost 0, with 9 bases in between. CDR3 amino acids: CASVPDSTDTQYF. The CDR3 DNA sequence: TGTGCCAGCGTGCCAGATAGCACAGATACGCAGTATTTT.